Each of the 10 T cell receptor beta chains below was sequenced from the same sample in a study of molecular identifiers for immune sequencing clone quantification. TCRdb re-derived calls from the PCR reads in MiXCR, one entry per CDR3 protein. In the table there are under 350,000 distinct CDR3 sequences, over 20% of which are singletons. The sequenced sample consisted of naive CD8+ T cells from blood, with Jurkat cell RNA spiked in. Subset in this sample: FACS-sorted CD8+CD4-CCR7+CD45RA+ naive T cells. These receptors were obtained from a human donor in good health. Some libraries in this study had Jurkat cell RNA spiked in.

This clonotype was counted only a few times. CDR3 region: CASSLMGAYTEAFF. CDR3 sequence (DNA): TGTGCCAGCAGTTTAATGGGGGCTTACACTGAAGCTTTCTTT. This chain joins TRBV12-3 or TRBV12-4 and TRBJ1-1, with D tentatively TRBD1 (6 bases). This CDR3 has 14 residues. Trimming removed 2 bases at V and 3 bases at J, with 10 bases between.

This clonotype occurred many times. The chain is built from TRBV28 and TRBJ2-3, with no clear D. The V gene lost 2 bases and the J gene lost 2 bases, with 8 bases spanning the gap. The CDR3 runs to 14 residues. CDR1 MDHEN and CDR2 SYDVKM come from the germline V gene. Here the CDR3 reads CASSLGSLTDTQYF. In DNA, the CDR3 is TGTGCCAGCAGTTTAGGCTCCCTCACAGATACGCAGTATTTT.

This clonotype was recorded only once. V and J are TRBV4-1 and TRBJ2-7; 10 nucleotides agree with TRBD1. The CDR3 extends over 16 amino acids. J lost 2 bases, V lost 0 bases, and 4 bases had no gene match. Per the germline V gene, CDR1 is MGHRA and CDR2 is YSYEKL. CDR3: CASSQDTTGGTYEQYF. In nucleotides, the CDR3 is TGCGCCAGCAGCCAAGATACGACAGGGGGCACCTACGAGCAGTACTTC.

This chain links TRBV20-1 with TRBJ1-6; maybe TRBD1 (5 bases). V was trimmed by 6 bases and J by 14 bases, leaving 23 bases between them. Germline CDR1 reads DFQATT; CDR2 reads SNEGSKA (reference sequence). This CDR3 comprises 14 residues. The CDR3 region is CSAKDRDRIFSLHF. For the CDR3, the DNA is TGCAGTGCAAAAGACCGGGACCGAATTTTTTCCCTCCACTTT.

The chain carries TRBV3-1 and TRBJ2-3; D unclear. CDR3 length equals 12 residues. Germline CDR1 and CDR2: LGHDT and YNNKEL (reference sequence). The ends were cut back, 4 bases at V and 6 bases at J, with 8 bases in the middle. CDR3: CASSPPDDTQYF. The CDR3 bases are TGTGCCAGCAGCCCCCCCGACGATACGCAGTATTTT.

The chain links TRBV9 to TRBJ2-4, with TRBD1 as a possible D gene (5 bases). CDR3 length: 15 residues. V gave up 1 base and J gave up 0 bases, with 8 bases separating them. Per the germline V gene, CDR1 is SGDLS and CDR2 is YYNGEE. CDR3 loop: CASSVSGLAKNIQYF. The CDR3 nucleotides read TGTGCCAGCAGCGTATCAGGGTTAGCCAAAAACATTCAGTACTTC.

This clonotype was seen a handful of times. The J gene is TRBJ2-7, the V gene TRBV5-4; TRBD2 aligns across 13 bases. V was pared by 2 bases and J by 2 bases, with 1 base of the junction left unmatched. The CDR3 spans 15 residues. Germline V gene sequence: CDR1 SGHNT, CDR2 YYREEE (reference sequence). The CDR3 sequence: CASSFGTSGAYEQYF. The CDR3 DNA sequence: TGTGCCAGCAGCTTCGGGACTAGCGGGGCCTACGAGCAGTACTTC.

The chain joins TRBV19 to TRBJ2-1; 8 bases fit TRBD1. The V and J ends lost 3 bases and 6 bases, in that order; junction bases with no gene match: 7. Germline V gives CDR1 LNHDA, CDR2 SQIVND (reference sequence). This CDR3 spans 15 amino acids. The chain's CDR3 is CASSISGGQGNEQFF. CDR3 nucleotides: TGTGCCAGTAGTATTTCCGGCGGACAGGGCAATGAGCAGTTCTTC.

As concerns this clonotype: This may arise from a read error, as a much more abundant clone is one base away. The V call is TRBV29-1, the J call TRBJ1-4, with 7 bases matching TRBD1. This CDR3 is 14 amino acids long. The V gene's germline CDR1 is SQVTM and CDR2 ANQGSEA. V dropped 6 bases and J dropped 3; count of bases not matched to a gene: 7. CDR3 sequence reads: CSVLQGGSNEKLFF. As DNA, the CDR3 is TGCAGCGTCCTCCAGGGGGGCTCTAATGAAAAACTGTTTTTT.

This clonotype occurred a few times. The gene calls are TRBV14 and TRBJ1-1, with a weak D call TRBD1 (6 bases). From germline, CDR1 is SGHDN and CDR2 FVKESK. V was clipped by 1 base and J by 5 bases, with 20 bases between them. The CDR3 has 17 amino acids. CDR3 nucleotides: TGTGCCAGCAGCCAAGGGCCTCACTACGGGGGCTTTACTGAAGCTTTCTTT. Translated, it gives CASSQGPHYGGFTEAFF.